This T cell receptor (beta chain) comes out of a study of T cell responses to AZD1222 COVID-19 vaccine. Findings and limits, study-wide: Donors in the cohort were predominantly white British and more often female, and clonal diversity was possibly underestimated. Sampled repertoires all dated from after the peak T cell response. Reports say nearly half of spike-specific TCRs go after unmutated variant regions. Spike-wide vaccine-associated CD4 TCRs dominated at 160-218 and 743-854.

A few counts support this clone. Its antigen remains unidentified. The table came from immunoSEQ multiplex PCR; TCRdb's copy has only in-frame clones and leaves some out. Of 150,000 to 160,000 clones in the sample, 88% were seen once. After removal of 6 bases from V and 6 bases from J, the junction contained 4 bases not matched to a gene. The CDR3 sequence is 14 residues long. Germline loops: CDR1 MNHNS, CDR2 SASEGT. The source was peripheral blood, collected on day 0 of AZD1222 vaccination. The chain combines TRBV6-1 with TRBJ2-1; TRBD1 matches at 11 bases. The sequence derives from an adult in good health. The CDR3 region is CASRPGTGGNEQFF. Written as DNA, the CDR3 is TGTGCCAGCAGACCCGGGACAGGGGGCAATGAGCAGTTCTTC.